This TCR beta chain is drawn from a study of regulatory and conventional T cells in RAG deficiency. The V and J ends lost 1 base and 5 bases respectively, with 8 bases between them. This CDR3 has 13 residues. Per the germline V gene, CDR1 is SGHAT and CDR2 is FQNNGV. Using immunoSEQ multiplex PCR, the repertoire was profiled, and TCRdb retains in-frame clones only, with some absent. The profile shows 34,000 or so clones, about 76% of them singletons. Notes on the study in general: RAG-deficient patients showed markedly lower Shannon entropy and higher Simpson indices than control T-cell subsets. Compared with controls, unique Treg TCR beta sequences dropped roughly 94-fold in Omenn syndrome and CID/AS.

Genomic DNA came from blood conventional CD4+ T cells gated CD25-low CD127-high. Turning to this clone: Its specificity is not known.

This same sample was also taken into another study, of regulatory T cells. This second study notes: The PCR used 52 TRBV and 13 TRBJ primers. Regulatory T cells showed the strongest V-J pair restriction and V/J gene skewing among patient repertoires.

The V and J genes are TRBV11-2 and TRBJ2-5; D is unresolved. The sequenced material came from CD4+ effector T cells sorted from blood. The sequence was collected from a human donor in good health. The chain's CDR3 is CASSLGVKETQYF. The CDR3 DNA reads TGTGCCAGCAGCTTAGGAGTTAAGGAGACCCAGTACTTC.